The 14 T cell receptor beta chains in this list originate from one sample, sequenced in a study of OX40 agonist ivuxolimab in advanced cancers. Assay: immunoSEQ multiplex PCR; the TCRdb copy retains only in-frame clones and omits some. The table records 50,000 to 60,000 clones, approximately 90% of them present only once. This specimen consisted of CD4+ or CD8+ T cells sorted from blood, obtained in a trial of the OX40 agonist ivuxolimab. Receptors were obtained from an adult with an advanced solid tumor such as melanoma, head and neck, liver or kidney cancer.

This chain joins TRBV9 and TRBJ2-2, with 9 bases that match TRBD2. Trimming took 2 bases from V and 7 from J; bases not matched to a gene: 3. The germline V gene has CDR1 SGDLS and CDR2 YYNGEE. The CDR3 spans 14 residues. The CDR3 coding sequence is TGTGCCAGCAGCGTGAGGACTAGCGTCGGGGAGCTGTTTTTT. The encoded protein is CASSVRTSVGELFF.

This clone was observed a single time. V gene TRBV28 combines with J gene TRBJ1-2; no clear D. Germline values: CDR1 MDHEN, CDR2 SYDVKM. This CDR3 has 11 amino acids. The V end was cut by 10 bases, the J end by 7 bases, with 13 bases between. CDR3 DNA sequence: TGTGCCATCTTATTTGAATTTGGCTACACCTTC. It codes for CAILFEFGYTF.

The gene calls are TRBV7-2 and TRBJ2-4; no clear D gene. The CDR3 sequence is 14 residues long. Germline values: CDR1 SGHTA, CDR2 FQGNSA. The V end lost 7 bases, the J end lost 8 bases, and 18 bases lay between the germline ends. CDR3 bases: TGTGCCAGCACCCCAGGCCGGGCTTGGTACATTCAGTACTTC. This codes for CASTPGRAWYIQYF.

This chain connects TRBV28 to TRBJ1-2; the match to TRBD1 covers 7 bases. The CDR3 is 15 residues long. From germline, CDR1 is MDHEN and CDR2 SYDVKM. The V and J ends lost 2 bases and 3 bases, in that order; junction bases with no gene match: 6. Here the CDR3 reads CASSLGKGADYGYTF. The CDR3 region has the DNA TGTGCCAGCAGTTTAGGAAAGGGGGCTGACTATGGCTACACCTTC.

The chain links TRBV19 to TRBJ1-1, with TRBD1 as a possible D gene (5 bases). The CDR3 length is 13 residues. The V gene lost 3 bases and the J gene lost 11 bases, with 16 bases spanning the gap. Looked up from germline, CDR1 is LNHDA and CDR2 is SQIVND (reference sequence). The CDR3 spells CASSIRPGGEAFF. In nucleotides, the CDR3 is TGTGCCAGTAGTATTAGGCCCGGGGGTGAGGCTTTCTTT.

J is TRBJ1-1 and V is TRBV27; D remains ambiguous. There are 13 residues in the CDR3. V was clipped by 2 bases and J by 5 bases, with 9 bases between them. Germline V CDR1 and CDR2: MNHEY, SMNVEV (reference sequence). The DNA for the CDR3 is TGTGCCAGCAGTTTAATTGGGAGGACTGAAGCTTTCTTT. Translation gives CASSLIGRTEAFF.

Note on this clone: A junction end diverges from the germline sequence, so it may reflect a read error. The chain couples TRBV2 to TRBJ1-2; 7 bases map to TRBD1. The CDR3 is 13 residues long. Germline CDR1 is SNHLY and CDR2 is FYNNEI. The CDR3 sequence is CASSYEGAYDYTF. CDR3 in DNA: TGTGCCAGCAGCTACGAGGGGGCCTATGACTACACCTTC. Looking up the rest from reference TRBV2 and TRBJ1-2 gives the full variable domain: EPEVTQTPSHQVTQMGQEVILRCVPISNHLYFYWYRQILGQKVEFLVSFYNNEISEKSEIFDDQFSVERPDGSNFTLKIRSTKLEDSAMYFCASSYEGAYDYTFGSGTRLTVV.

This clone was counted once. The chain employs TRBV5-6 and TRBJ1-4, with TRBD1 matching 10 bases. The germline gives CDR1 SGHDT, CDR2 YYEEEE. After removal of 2 bases from V and 8 bases from J, the junction contained 3 bases not matched to a gene. The CDR3 is 14 residues long. CDR3 sequence: CASSFGTGDEKLFF. DNA for the CDR3: TGTGCCAGCAGCTTCGGGACAGGGGACGAAAAACTGTTTTTT.

The chain has TRBV7-9 and TRBJ1-1; TRBD1 might be the D (5 bases). The V and J ends lost 6 bases and 0 bases respectively, with 11 bases between them. There are 14 residues in the CDR3. The germline gives CDR1 SEHNR, CDR2 FQNEAQ (reference sequence). Here the CDR3 reads CASRSRDLNTEAFF. As DNA, the CDR3 is TGTGCCAGCAGATCCCGGGACCTGAACACTGAAGCTTTCTTT.

This clone appeared a few times. The chain recombines TRBV9 with TRBJ2-6, with TRBD2 matching 7 bases. Germline V gene data show CDR1 as SGDLS and CDR2 as YYNGEE. V shed 2 bases and J 3 bases; nucleotides not matched to a gene: 5. The CDR3 sequence is 16 residues long. The CDR3 region has the DNA TGTGCCAGCAGCGTTACAGCGGGATATGGGGCCAACGTCCTGACTTTC. This codes for CASSVTAGYGANVLTF.

The chain has TRBV4-1 and TRBJ1-1; D perhaps matches TRBD1 (5 bases). This CDR3 contains 12 residues. V was pared by 7 bases and J by 1 base, with 7 bases between. Germline CDR1 and CDR2: MGHRA and YSYEKL. CDR3 nucleotide sequence: TGCGCCAGCACCGGGGGGAACACTGAAGCTTTCTTT. Translated: CASTGGNTEAFF.

The J gene is TRBJ2-2, the V gene TRBV7-2, with 12 bases aligning to TRBD2. V was clipped by 1 base and J by 1 base; unmatched bases: 1. The CDR3 totals 17 residues. Germline V gene sequence: CDR1 SGHTA, CDR2 FQGNSA. CDR3 coding DNA: TGTGCCAGCAGCTTAGTGACTAGCGGGGGGAACACCGGGGAGCTGTTTTTT. Protein product: CASSLVTSGGNTGELFF. The whole variable domain, remainder taken from reference TRBV7-2 and TRBJ2-2, is GAGVSQSPSNKVTEKGKDVELRCDPISGHTALYWYRQSLGQGLEFLIYFQGNSAPDKSGLPSDRFSAERTGGSVSTLTIQRTQQEDSAVYLCASSLVTSGGNTGELFFGEGSRLTVL.

The rearrangement uses TRBV12-2 and TRBJ1-5; the table calls TRBD1, which could not be checked here. TRBV12-2 is a pseudogene. CDR3 length: 17 amino acids. The CDR3 DNA reads TGTGCAAGTCGCTTAGCGGGACAGGGTAGAAATAATCAGCCCCAGCATTTT. Residues: CASRLAGQGRNNQPQHF.

V gene TRBV5-1 combines with J gene TRBJ2-7; 9 nucleotides line up with TRBD1. The length of the CDR3 is 13 residues. J lost 1 base, V lost 8 bases, and 4 bases had no gene match. The V gene's germline CDR1 is SGHRS and CDR2 YFSETQ. In DNA, the CDR3 is TGCGCCAGTTCACAGGGGGCTTCCTACGAGCAGTACGTC. This sequence encodes CASSQGASYEQYV.